The 32 T cell receptor beta chains in this list originate from one sample, sequenced in a study of cytomegalovirus exposure and HLA in healthy donors. The PCR had 60 Vbeta and 13 Jbeta primers. Only in-frame clones appear in the TCRdb table, and some are missing; sequencing was by immunoSEQ multiplex PCR. The table records approximately 160,000 clones, about 65% of them present only once. Sample: PBMCs. The receptor source for this set is a young woman in good health and CMV-seropositive.

The CDR3 sequence is CAGGGTGELFF. DNA for the CDR3: TGTGCCGGCGGGGGCACCGGGGAGCTGTTTTTT. The rearrangement joins TRBV28 to TRBJ2-2, with 7 bases aligning to TRBD2. Looked up from germline, CDR1 is MDHEN and CDR2 is SYDVKM. The CDR3 has 11 amino acids. V gave up 11 bases and J gave up 4 bases; unmatched junction bases: 1.

V usage is TRBV6-1 and J usage is TRBJ1-1; 8 nucleotides line up with TRBD1. CDR3 size: 14 residues. CDR1 and CDR2 from the germline V gene are MNHNS and SASEGT. V was pared by 2 bases and J by 6 bases, with 5 bases of the junction left unmatched. CDR3 residues: CASSEIGTGAEAFF. DNA for the CDR3: TGTGCCAGCAGTGAAATCGGGACAGGCGCTGAAGCTTTCTTT.

This clone was seen just once. The chain has TRBV30 and TRBJ1-5; 7 nucleotides match TRBD1. The ends lost 5 bases at V and 2 bases at J; junction bases unmatched: 6. Germline V gene lookup returns CDR1 GTSNPN and CDR2 SVGIG (reference sequence). CDR3 length: 14 amino acids. The CDR3 region is CAWGLQGGNQPQHF. In nucleotides, the CDR3 is TGTGCCTGGGGTCTCCAGGGGGGCAATCAGCCCCAGCATTTT.

This clone has more than one count but fewer than ten. The rearrangement links TRBV30 to TRBJ2-7; 11 bases match TRBD2. Germline assignment: CDR1 GTSNPN and CDR2 SVGIG (reference sequence). The CDR3 runs 17 residues. J was trimmed by 3 bases and V by 1 base; bases with no gene match: 11. In DNA form, the CDR3 reads TGTGCCTGGAGTGGCGTGACTAGCGGGGAGACTTACTACGAGCAGTACTTC. Its protein product is CAWSGVTSGETYYEQYF.

This clone turned up a few times. The chain employs TRBV5-1 and TRBJ2-2; 11 bases match TRBD1. Trimming removed 5 bases from V and 6 bases from J; junction bases left unmatched: 12. Germline loops: CDR1 SGHRS, CDR2 YFSETQ. The length of the CDR3 is 17 residues. The CDR3 DNA reads TGCGCCAGCAGTCTTCTCGTCGGACAGGGGGCCTCCGGGGAGCTGTTTTTT. Amino acid sequence: CASSLLVGQGASGELFF.

The chain couples TRBV18 to TRBJ1-6; possibly TRBD1 for D (5 bases). The germline CDR1 and CDR2 sequences are KGHSH and LQKENI. V shed 1 base and J shed 16 bases, with 26 bases lying between them. CDR3 length equals 17 residues. CDR3 in amino acids: CASSPRLVGHRFPLLHF. DNA for the CDR3: TGTGCCAGCTCACCACGATTGGTCGGACACCGCTTTCCGCTTCTCCACTTT.

V is TRBV7-9 and J is TRBJ2-7; the D gene is possibly TRBD2 (6 bases). The CDR3 extends over 12 amino acids. Germline loops: CDR1 SEHNR, CDR2 FQNEAQ (reference sequence). Trimming removed 5 bases from V and 1 base from J, with 6 bases in between. The CDR3 sequence is CASSRGSYEQYF. The CDR3 DNA is TGTGCCAGCAGCCGGGGGTCCTACGAGCAGTACTTC. Looking up the rest from reference TRBV7-9 and TRBJ2-7 gives the full variable domain: DTGVSQNPRHKITKRGQNVTFRCDPISEHNRLYWYRQTLGQGPEFLTYFQNEAQLEKSRLLSDRFSAERPKGSFSTLEIQRTEQGDSAMYLCASSRGSYEQYFGPGTRLTVT.

CDR3 in DNA: TGTGCCAGCAGCGTAGACGGGGGGGTCACAGATACGCAGTATTTT. It translates to CASSVDGGVTDTQYF. The chain has TRBV9 and TRBJ2-3, with TRBD2 matching 8 bases. The V gene's germline CDR1 is SGDLS and CDR2 YYNGEE. The V gene end was trimmed by 0 bases and the J gene end by 2 bases; junction bases not matched to a gene: 2. CDR3 length: 15 residues.

The chain employs TRBV6-5 and TRBJ2-7, with D hard to call. Germline V gene lookup returns CDR1 MNHEY and CDR2 SVGAGI. This CDR3 is built from 14 residues. V was cut by 0 bases and J by 2 bases, with 8 bases left in between. CDR3 residues: CASSYSTNPYEQYF. CDR3 coding DNA: TGTGCCAGCAGTTACTCAACAAATCCCTACGAGCAGTACTTC.

The chain combines TRBV9 with TRBJ2-7; 9 nucleotides align to TRBD1. The CDR3 loop spans 15 amino acids. CDR1 and CDR2 (germline): SGDLS, YYNGEE. The V segment lost 3 bases and the J segment 1 base; nucleotides outside the gene matches: 5. The chain's CDR3 is CASSAAGTGSYEQYF. The CDR3 DNA follows: TGTGCCAGCAGCGCGGCCGGGACAGGGTCCTACGAGCAGTACTTC. The variable domain in full, completed from reference TRBV9 and TRBJ2-7, reads DSGVTQTPKHLITATGQRVTLRCSPRSGDLSVYWYQQSLDQGLQFLIQYYNGEERAKGNILERFSAQQFPDLHSELNLSSLELGDSALYFCASSAAGTGSYEQYFGPGTRLTVT.

The chain has TRBV7-9 and TRBJ2-5, with 8 bases lining up with TRBD2. The end of the DNA fits TRBJ2-7 better, so the J call may be wrong. The germline V gene encodes CDR1 SEHNR and CDR2 FQNEAQ (reference sequence). CDR3 length equals 16 residues. This CDR3 is CASRGASGRLQDEQYF. The CDR3 DNA reads TGTGCCAGCAGAGGAGCAAGCGGGAGATTGCAGGACGAGCAGTACTTC.

The J gene is TRBJ1-2, the V gene TRBV5-1; 7 bases are shared with TRBD1. Germline values: CDR1 SGHRS, CDR2 YFSETQ. Trimming removed 5 bases from V and 6 bases from J; junction bases left unmatched: 4. This CDR3 is 12 amino acids long. The CDR3 spells CASRWQGDGYTF. The CDR3 DNA sequence: TGCGCCAGCAGATGGCAGGGGGATGGCTACACCTTC.

Of note for this clone: At one boundary the junction diverges from the germline segment, which might be a read error. The V gene is TRBV7-7, the J gene TRBJ1-4; no clear D. This CDR3 is built from 14 residues. From germline, CDR1 is SSHAT and CDR2 FNYEAQ (reference sequence). The CDR3 loop is CASSPHATNEKLFF. CDR3 in DNA: TGTGCTAGCAGCCCACATGCAACTAATGAAAAACTGTTTTTT.

This clone turned up a few times. The gene calls are TRBV5-1 and TRBJ2-7; 10 bases align to TRBD1. Germline loops: CDR1 SGHRS, CDR2 YFSETQ. The CDR3 is 17 amino acids. The V gene end was trimmed by 3 bases and the J gene end by 6 bases; junction bases not matched to a gene: 15. The CDR3 reads CASSSAGRDRGRPEQYF. The CDR3, as DNA: TGCGCCAGCAGCTCGGCCGGCCGGGACAGGGGACGTCCCGAGCAGTACTTC.

This clone showed up just a few times. The chain joins TRBV30 to TRBJ1-1, with no clear D. The CDR3 has 11 residues. The germline V gene has CDR1 GTSNPN and CDR2 SVGIG (reference sequence). With 4 bases removed from V and 8 bases from J, the gap between germline ends came to 11 bases. CDR3 bases: TGTGCCTGGACCACTGGCGGAGAAGCTTTCTTT. It codes for CAWTTGGEAFF.

The chain has TRBV18 and TRBJ2-7, with 9 bases lining up with TRBD1. The CDR3 contains 15 residues. CDR1 is KGHSH, CDR2 LQKENI, per germline. V lost 3 bases, J lost 6 bases, and 9 bases stayed unmatched. This CDR3 is CASSPQDRGLSEQYF. CDR3 nucleotide sequence: TGTGCCAGCTCACCCCAGGACAGGGGTTTGAGCGAGCAGTACTTC.

This chain uses TRBV15 with TRBJ1-1; D unresolved. Trimming cost V 1 base and J 1 base, with 7 bases left between them. In germline, CDR1 is LNHNV, CDR2 YYDKDF (reference sequence). The CDR3 has 14 amino acids. CDR3 in DNA: TGTGCCACCAGCAGAGTTGGCGGGAACACTGAAGCTTTCTTT. Translation: CATSRVGGNTEAFF.

The CDR3 sequence is CASSLDRAPGYTF. The CDR3 DNA sequence: TGTGCCAGCAGCTTAGACAGGGCGCCCGGCTACACCTTC. This chain uses TRBV7-9 with TRBJ1-2; possible D gene TRBD1, 6 bases. Per germline, CDR1 SEHNR and CDR2 FQNEAQ (reference sequence). This CDR3 contains 13 residues. The germline V and J ends were trimmed by 1 base and 8 bases, with 11 bases remaining between them.

This clone was recorded a few times. The gene calls are TRBV29-1 and TRBJ2-1; perhaps TRBD2 as D (6 bases). This CDR3 is built from 13 residues. Deletions cut 8 bases from V and 6 bases from J, with 17 bases between. Per the germline V gene, CDR1 is SQVTM and CDR2 is ANQGSEA. CDR3 in DNA: TGCAGCATGGGCGGGGTAGCCCGCAATGAGCAGTTCTTC. It yields the protein CSMGGVARNEQFF.

CDR3 loop: CASSLLPGQSTDTQYF. The CDR3 DNA reads as TGTGCCAGCAGCTTACTTCCGGGACAGAGCACAGATACGCAGTATTTT. This chain uses TRBV7-3 with TRBJ2-3; TRBD1 matches at 7 bases. The V gene's germline CDR1 is SGHTA and CDR2 FQGTGA. CDR3 length equals 16 residues. The V and J ends lost 2 bases and 0 bases, in that order; junction bases with no gene match: 5.

The chain recombines TRBV6-1 with TRBJ2-6, with 7 bases identical to TRBD1. The CDR3 is 15 amino acids. The germline CDR1 and CDR2 sequences are MNHNS and SASEGT. Trimming removed 11 bases from V and 2 bases from J; junction bases left unmatched: 9. The chain's CDR3 is CAGNRGEAGANVLTF. DNA for the CDR3: TGTGCCGGAAACAGGGGAGAGGCTGGGGCCAACGTCCTGACTTTC.

The genes are TRBV7-3 and TRBJ2-2; 7 nucleotides agree with TRBD1. After removal of 5 bases from V and 2 bases from J, the junction contained 11 bases not matched to a gene. The germline V gene encodes CDR1 SGHTA and CDR2 FQGTGA. The CDR3 is made up of 17 amino acids. The DNA for the CDR3 is TGTGCCAGCAGCCAATCCCCGACAGGGCAAAACACCGGGGAGCTGTTTTTT. Protein sequence: CASSQSPTGQNTGELFF.

The CDR3 loop reads CASRTQGTSLYNEQFF. Here the CDR3 DNA reads TGTGCCAGCAGGACCCAAGGGACTAGCCTCTACAATGAGCAGTTCTTC. This chain links TRBV7-8 with TRBJ2-1, with 9 bases identical to TRBD2. V shed 6 bases, J shed 3 bases, and the junction held 9 bases outside the gene matches. There are 16 residues in the CDR3. Germline V gene sequence: CDR1 SGHVS, CDR2 FQNEAQ. Based on the CDR3 plus reference TRBV7-8 and TRBJ2-1, the full variable domain is GAGVSQSPRYKVAKRGQDVALRCDPISGHVSLFWYQQALGQGPEFLTYFQNEAQLDKSGLPSDRFFAERPEGSVSTLKIQRTQQEDSAVYLCASRTQGTSLYNEQFFGPGTRLTVL.

The chain links TRBV4-2 to TRBJ1-2; 9 bases match TRBD1. The CDR3 is made up of 17 amino acids. Germline V gives CDR1 LGHNA, CDR2 YNFKEQ. V shed 3 bases and J 1 base; nucleotides not matched to a gene: 9. DNA of the CDR3: TGTGCCAGCAGCCAGGACGCCGGGACAGGGTATAACTATGGCTACACCTTC. It specifies CASSQDAGTGYNYGYTF.

The chain couples TRBV5-1 to TRBJ2-2; 10 bases line up with TRBD1. Germline V gene sequence: CDR1 SGHRS, CDR2 YFSETQ. The trim removed 7 bases at V and 5 bases at J, leaving 5 bases unmatched. The CDR3 extends over 14 amino acids. CDR3: CASHRTGGTGELFF. The CDR3 coding sequence is TGCGCCAGCCATCGGACAGGGGGAACCGGGGAGCTGTTTTTT.

V usage is TRBV10-3 and J usage is TRBJ2-7; 7 nucleotides align to TRBD1. This CDR3 contains 14 residues. Trimming at V came to 5 bases and at J to 1 base, leaving 5 bases not matched to a gene. Germline V CDR1 and CDR2: ENHRY, SYGVKD. CDR3 bases: TGTGCCATCAGTAGGACAGGCGAGTCCTACGAGCAGTACTTC. Its translation: CAISRTGESYEQYF.

This clone showed up just a few times. V usage is TRBV6-6 and J usage is TRBJ2-1; D is possibly TRBD2 (5 bases). Germline lookup yields CDR1 MNHNY and CDR2 SVGAGI (reference sequence). Trimming stripped 10 bases from V and 9 bases from J, with 25 bases between. CDR3 length: 15 residues. CDR3 nucleotides: TGTGCCACCGAAAGAACTAGTGGTCCATACGGTGAGCAGTTCTTC. Translated, it gives CATERTSGPYGEQFF.

The rearrangement joins TRBV27 to TRBJ1-4, with 7 bases that match TRBD1. The CDR3 has 14 residues. The V gene's germline CDR1 is MNHEY and CDR2 SMNVEV (reference sequence). The ends lost 4 bases at V and 5 bases at J; junction bases unmatched: 4. This chain's CDR3 is CASSYRTGNEKLFF. DNA for the CDR3: TGTGCCAGCAGTTACAGGACAGGAAATGAAAAACTGTTTTTT.

In regard to this clone: At one boundary the junction diverges from the germline segment, which might be a read error. This chain connects TRBV2 to TRBJ1-3; 8 positions agree with TRBD1. The CDR3 consists of 14 residues. CDR1 and CDR2 (germline): SNHLY, FYNNEI. CDR3 residues: CASRTGTSGNTIYF. CDR3 bases: TGTGCAAGCAGGACAGGGACCTCTGGAAACACCATATATTTT. The whole variable domain, filled in from reference TRBV2 and TRBJ1-3, reads EPEVTQTPSHQVTQMGQEVILRCVPISNHLYFYWYRQILGQKVEFLVSFYNNEISEKSEIFDDQFSVERPDGSNFTLKIRSTKLEDSAMYFCASRTGTSGNTIYFGEGSWLTVV.

CDR3 sequence (DNA): TGCGCCAGCAGCTTATTCGACAGGACATCCACAGATACGCAGTATTTT. It encodes CASSLFDRTSTDTQYF. The genes are TRBV5-1 and TRBJ2-3; tentatively, D is TRBD1 (6 bases). Per germline, CDR1 SGHRS and CDR2 YFSETQ. This CDR3 has 16 residues. The V end lost 2 bases, the J end lost 2 bases, and 15 bases lay between the germline ends.

The rearrangement joins TRBV21-1 to TRBJ1-5. TRBV21-1 is designated a pseudogene. The CDR3 sequence is 15 residues long. This chain's CDR3 is CASSKMRYSNQPQHF. CDR3 in DNA: TGTGCCAGCAGCAAAATGAGATATAGCAATCAGCCCCAGCATTTT.

This sequence joins TRBV6-6 and TRBJ2-2; D is uncertain. The CDR3 sequence is 12 residues long. The germline CDR1 and CDR2 sequences are MNHNY and SVGAGI (reference sequence). V dropped 6 bases and J dropped 3 bases, with 5 bases sitting between them. The chain's CDR3 is CASRQDTGELFF. The CDR3 DNA reads as TGTGCCAGCAGACAAGACACCGGGGAGCTGTTTTTT.